This T cell receptor beta chain was sequenced for a study of T-cell reconstitution after alpha-beta-depleted transplantation in children. This clonotype has more than one count but fewer than ten. Trimming shortened V by 6 bases and J by 5 bases, and 13 bases separated the two germline ends. CDR3 length equals 13 residues. CDR1 is SGHVS and CDR2 is FQNEAQ in the germline V gene. TCRbeta library construction was performed incorporating unique molecular identifiers. TCRdb reprocessed the PCR reads via MiXCR and lists one record per CDR3 protein. Here the sample spans about 640,000 distinct CDR3 sequences, roughly 15% being singletons.

This TCR derives from a human donor who donated a stem cell graft to a child with acute myeloid leukemia. The source material was PBMCs from the stem cell graft donor, sampled from the stem cell graft. The gene calls are TRBV7-8 and TRBJ2-5; the D gene is possibly TRBD1 (5 bases). DNA for the CDR3: TGTGCCAGCAGTTTCGACAGTAGGGAGACCCAGTACTTC. Protein sequence: CASSFDSRETQYF. Drawing the rest from reference TRBV7-8 and TRBJ2-5, the complete variable domain is GAGVSQSPRYKVAKRGQDVALRCDPISGHVSLFWYQQALGQGPEFLTYFQNEAQLDKSGLPSDRFFAERPEGSVSTLKIQRTQQEDSAVYLCASSFDSRETQYFGPGTRLLVL.